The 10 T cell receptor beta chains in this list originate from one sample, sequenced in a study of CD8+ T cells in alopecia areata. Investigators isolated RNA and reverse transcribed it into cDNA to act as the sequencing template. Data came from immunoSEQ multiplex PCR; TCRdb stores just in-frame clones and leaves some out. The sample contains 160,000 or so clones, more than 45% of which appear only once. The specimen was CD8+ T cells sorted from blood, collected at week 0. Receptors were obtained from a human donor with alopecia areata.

The CDR3 region is CASSQVNAGGGTDTQYF. CDR3 sequence (DNA): TGTGCCAGCAGCCAAGTTAATGCAGGGGGCGGCACAGATACGCAGTATTTT. This chain joins TRBV14 and TRBJ2-3; 8 nucleotides match TRBD1. V shed 1 base and J 1 base; nucleotides not matched to a gene: 7. Germline assignment: CDR1 SGHDN and CDR2 FVKESK. The CDR3 totals 17 residues.

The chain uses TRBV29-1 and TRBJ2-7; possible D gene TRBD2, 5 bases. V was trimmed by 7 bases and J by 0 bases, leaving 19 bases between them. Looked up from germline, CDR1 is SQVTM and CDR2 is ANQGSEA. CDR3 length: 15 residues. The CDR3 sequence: CSAAPEGRYSYEQYF. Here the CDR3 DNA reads TGCAGCGCCGCACCCGAGGGCAGGTACTCCTACGAGCAGTACTTC.

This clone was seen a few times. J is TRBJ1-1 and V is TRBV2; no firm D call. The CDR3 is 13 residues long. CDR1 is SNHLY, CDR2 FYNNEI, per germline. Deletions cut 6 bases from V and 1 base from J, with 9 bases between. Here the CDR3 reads CASSSDPNTEAFF. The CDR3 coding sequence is TGTGCCAGCAGCTCCGATCCGAACACTGAAGCTTTCTTT.

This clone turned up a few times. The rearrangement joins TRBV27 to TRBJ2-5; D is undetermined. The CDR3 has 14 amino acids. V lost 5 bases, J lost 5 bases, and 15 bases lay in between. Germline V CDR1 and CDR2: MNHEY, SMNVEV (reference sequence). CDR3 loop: CASSPLDIWETQYF. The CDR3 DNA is TGTGCCAGCAGTCCTCTCGACATTTGGGAGACCCAGTACTTC.

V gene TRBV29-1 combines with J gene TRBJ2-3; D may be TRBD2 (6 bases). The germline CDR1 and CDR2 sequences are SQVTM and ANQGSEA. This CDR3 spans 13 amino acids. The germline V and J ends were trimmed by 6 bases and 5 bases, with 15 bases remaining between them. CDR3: CSVRGGDRDTQYF. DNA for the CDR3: TGCAGCGTAAGGGGCGGGGATAGAGATACGCAGTATTTT.

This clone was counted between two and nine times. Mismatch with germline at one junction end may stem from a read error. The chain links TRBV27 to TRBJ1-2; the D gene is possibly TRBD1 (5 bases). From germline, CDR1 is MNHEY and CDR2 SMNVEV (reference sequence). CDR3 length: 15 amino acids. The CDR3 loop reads CASSISQTANYGYTF. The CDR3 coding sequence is TGTGCCAGCAGTATATCCCAGACAGCTAACTATGGCTACACCTTC.

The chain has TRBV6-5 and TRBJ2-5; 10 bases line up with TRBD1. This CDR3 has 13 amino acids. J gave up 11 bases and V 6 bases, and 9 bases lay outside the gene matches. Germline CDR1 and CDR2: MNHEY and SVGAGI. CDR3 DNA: TGTGCCAGCAGCCCGGGACAGGGGATTCTTCAGTACTTC. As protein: CASSPGQGILQYF.

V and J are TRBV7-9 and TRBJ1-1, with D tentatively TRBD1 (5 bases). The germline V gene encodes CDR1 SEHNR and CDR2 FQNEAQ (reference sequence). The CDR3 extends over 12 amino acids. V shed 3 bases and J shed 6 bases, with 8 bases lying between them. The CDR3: CASSFGGAEAFF. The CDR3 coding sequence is TGTGCCAGCAGCTTTGGGGGTGCTGAAGCTTTCTTT.

CDR3 amino acids: CASSFEATDRETQYF. CDR3 nucleotide sequence: TGTGCCAGCAGCTTTGAGGCCACCGACAGGGAGACCCAGTACTTC. The chain is built from TRBV7-7 and TRBJ2-5, with D perhaps matching TRBD1 (6 bases). CDR3 length: 15 amino acids. Per germline, CDR1 SSHAT and CDR2 FNYEAQ (reference sequence). Trimming removed 3 bases at V and 5 bases at J, with 16 bases between.

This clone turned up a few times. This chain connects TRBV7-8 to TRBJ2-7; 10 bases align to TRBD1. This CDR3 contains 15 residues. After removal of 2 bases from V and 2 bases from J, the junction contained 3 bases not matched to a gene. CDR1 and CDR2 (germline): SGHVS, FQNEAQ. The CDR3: CASSLPGTGAYEQYF. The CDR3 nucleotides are TGTGCCAGCAGCTTACCGGGGACAGGGGCCTACGAGCAGTACTTC.